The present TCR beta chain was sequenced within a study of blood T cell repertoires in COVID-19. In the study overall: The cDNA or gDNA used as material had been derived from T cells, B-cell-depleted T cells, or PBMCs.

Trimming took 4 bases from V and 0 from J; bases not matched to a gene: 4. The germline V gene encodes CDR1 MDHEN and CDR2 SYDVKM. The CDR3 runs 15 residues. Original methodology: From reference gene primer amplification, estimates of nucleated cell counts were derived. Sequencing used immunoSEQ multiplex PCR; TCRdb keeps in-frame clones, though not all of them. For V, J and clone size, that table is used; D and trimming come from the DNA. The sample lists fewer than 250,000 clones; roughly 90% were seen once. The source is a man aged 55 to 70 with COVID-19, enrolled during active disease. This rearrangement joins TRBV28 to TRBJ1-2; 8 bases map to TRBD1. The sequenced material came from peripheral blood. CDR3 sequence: CASSSRTGPNYGYTF. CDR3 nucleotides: TGTGCCAGCAGTTCAAGGACAGGGCCTAACTATGGCTACACCTTC.